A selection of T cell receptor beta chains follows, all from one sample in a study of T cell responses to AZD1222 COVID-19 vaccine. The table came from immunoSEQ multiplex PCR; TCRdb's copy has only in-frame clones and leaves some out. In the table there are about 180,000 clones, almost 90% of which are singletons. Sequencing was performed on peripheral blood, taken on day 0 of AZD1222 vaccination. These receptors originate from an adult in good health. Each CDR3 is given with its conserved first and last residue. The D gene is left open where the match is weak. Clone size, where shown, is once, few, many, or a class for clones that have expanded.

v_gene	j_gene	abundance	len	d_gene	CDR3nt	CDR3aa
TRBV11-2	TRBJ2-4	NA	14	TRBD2	TGTGCCAGCAGCTTAGGCGGGGGGGCAAACATTCAGTACTTC	CASSLGGGANIQYF
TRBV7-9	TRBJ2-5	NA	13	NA	TGTGCCAGCACGGGGGCCTTCCAATCACCCCAGTACTTC	CASTGAFQSPQYF
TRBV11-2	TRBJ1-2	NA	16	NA	TGTGCCAGCAGCCTACTACCGGGACGGCGATTCTATGGCTACACCTTC	CASSLLPGRRFYGYTF
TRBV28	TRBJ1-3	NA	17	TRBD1	TGTGCCAGCAGGCCTCCGGGACAGCTAATCTCTGGAAACACCATATATTTT	CASRPPGQLISGNTIYF
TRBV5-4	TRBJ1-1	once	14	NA	TGTGCCAGCAGCTTGGCCGGCGTCTACACTGAAGCTTTCTTT	CASSLAGVYTEAFF
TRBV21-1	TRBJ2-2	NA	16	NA	TGTGCCAGCACCAGCTTCGGGGCTTCGAACACCGGGGAGCTGTTTTTT	CASTSFGASNTGELFF
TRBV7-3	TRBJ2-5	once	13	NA	TGTGCCAGCAGCTTGGGGGCGGAAGAGACCCAGTACTTC	CASSLGAEETQYF
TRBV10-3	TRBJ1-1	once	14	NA	TGTGCCACCCGGGACCCCAATGCAGTACTATTAGCTTTCTTT	CATRDPNAVLLAFF
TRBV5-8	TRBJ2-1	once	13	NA	TGTGCCAGCAGCTCACTTTCTTACAATGAGCAGTTCTTC	CASSSLSYNEQFF
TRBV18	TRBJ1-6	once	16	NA	TGTGCCAGCTCAGAGACCGGGACCCCCCATAATTCACCCCTCCACTTT	CASSETGTPHNSPLHF
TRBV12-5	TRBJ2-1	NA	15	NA	TGTGCTAGTGGCCCAGGGGGGGGGCCCTACAATGAGCAGTTCTTC	CASGPGGGPYNEQFF
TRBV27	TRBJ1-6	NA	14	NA	TGTGCCAGCAGAAGACAGGTTGAGCATTCACCCCTCCACTTT	CASRRQVEHSPLHF
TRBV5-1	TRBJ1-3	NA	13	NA	TGCGCCAGCCGTCAACACTCTGGAAACACCATATATTTT	CASRQHSGNTIYF
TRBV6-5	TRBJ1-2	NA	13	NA	TGTGCCAGCAGTCCCAACGAGGGGGGAGGCTACACCTTC	CASSPNEGGGYTF
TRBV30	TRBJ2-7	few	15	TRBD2	TGTGCCTGGTCCGGGGGGACCGCAGCCTCCTACGAGCAGTACTTC	CAWSGGTAASYEQYF
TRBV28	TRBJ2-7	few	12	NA	TGTGCCAGCAGTTTCCGGATTAGCGAGCAGTACTTC	CASSFRISEQYF
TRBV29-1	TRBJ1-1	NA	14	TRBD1	TGCAGCGTTGCCTCCGGACAGGGTGTCACTGAAGCTTTCTTT	CSVASGQGVTEAFF
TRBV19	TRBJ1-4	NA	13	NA	TGTGCCAGTATTGATGGGAGGGACGAAAAACTGTTTTTT	CASIDGRDEKLFF
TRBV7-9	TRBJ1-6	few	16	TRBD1	TGTGCCAGCAGCTTTAGGCCCGGGACAGACAATTCACCCCTCCACTTT	CASSFRPGTDNSPLHF
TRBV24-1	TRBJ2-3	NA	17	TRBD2	TGTGCCACCAGTGCTAGAACTAGCGGGGGGGCGGCAGATACGCAGTATTTT	CATSARTSGGAADTQYF
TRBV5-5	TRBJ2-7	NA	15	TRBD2	TGTGCCAGCAGCTTCGTCGCGGGGGGCGACTACGAGCAGTACTTC	CASSFVAGGDYEQYF
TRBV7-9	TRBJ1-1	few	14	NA	TGTGCCAGCAGCTTAGTCGAGGGGGTCACTGAAGCTTTCTTT	CASSLVEGVTEAFF
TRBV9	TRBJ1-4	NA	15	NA	TGTGCCAGCAGCGAAGAGGGCCCGTTGGGTGAAAAACTGTTTTTT	CASSEEGPLGEKLFF